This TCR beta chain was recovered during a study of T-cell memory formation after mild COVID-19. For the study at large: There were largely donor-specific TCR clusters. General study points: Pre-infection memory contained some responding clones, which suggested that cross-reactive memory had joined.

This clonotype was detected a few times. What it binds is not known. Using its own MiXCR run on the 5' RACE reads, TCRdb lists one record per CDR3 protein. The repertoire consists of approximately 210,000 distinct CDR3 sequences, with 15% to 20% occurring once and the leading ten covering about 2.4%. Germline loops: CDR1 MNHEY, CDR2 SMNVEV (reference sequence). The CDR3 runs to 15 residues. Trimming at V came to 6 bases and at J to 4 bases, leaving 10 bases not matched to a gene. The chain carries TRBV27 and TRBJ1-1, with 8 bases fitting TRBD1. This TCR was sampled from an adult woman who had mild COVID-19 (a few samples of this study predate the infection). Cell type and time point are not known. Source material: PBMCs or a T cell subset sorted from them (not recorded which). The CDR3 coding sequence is TGTGCCAGCAGCTTGGCGCGAACAGGGGGCACTGAAGCTTTCTTT. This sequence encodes CASSLARTGGTEAFF.